This entry features one TCR beta chain sequence. These data originate in a study of blood T cell repertoires in COVID-19. Study background: The United States, Italy and Spain were the sources of the acute and convalescent COVID-19 samples. The cDNA or gDNA used as material had been derived from T cells, B-cell-depleted T cells, or PBMCs.

Per the study methods: Reference gene primer amplification in the assay estimated nucleated cell counts. The data were produced by immunoSEQ multiplex PCR, yet TCRdb's version contains in-frame clones alone and is incomplete. The V and J calls and clone size were taken over from that table, and D and trimming were inferred from the DNA. The sample has roughly 100,000 clones, about 91% seen once. CDR1 and CDR2 (germline): SGHRS, YFSETQ. V lost 4 bases and J 3 bases, leaving 8 bases between the germline ends. There are 13 residues in the CDR3. The chain is built from TRBV5-1 and TRBJ2-1; no firm D call. Sequencing was performed on peripheral blood. The receptor was derived from a man aged 18 to 30 with acute or convalescent COVID-19. This CDR3 is CASSPPSYNEQFF. DNA for the CDR3: TGCGCCAGCAGCCCGCCGAGCTACAATGAGCAGTTCTTC.